The rows below give T cell receptor beta chains drawn from one sample of a study of T cell repertoires in cytomegalovirus infection. Their target antigens are unknown. TCRdb reprocessed the reads via MiXCR and lists one record per CDR3 protein. Of 450,000 to 650,000 distinct CDR3 sequences listed, under 45% are singletons. Sequencing was performed on cultured PBMCs, taken from culture after CMV antigen stimulation. The origin of the receptors is a human donor in good health (CMV status not recorded). Some clones in this sample may be carry-over from other donors' samples. CDR3s include the opening cysteine and the closing phenylalanine or tryptophan. D genes are given only for firm matches. Clone size appears in some rows only: once, few, many, or a class for an expanded clone.

>-|TRBJ1-1|TRBV20-1|TRBD1
TGCAGTGCTAAGACCGGGACAGAGCCAGCTGAAGCTTTCTTT
CSAKTGTEPAEAFF
>few|TRBJ2-1|TRBV6-2/TRBV6-3|-
TGTGCCAGCAGTTACTCCGGTCTAAATCTCGACGATGAGCAGTTCTTC
CASSYSGLNLDDEQFF
>few|TRBJ2-7|TRBV18|TRBD1
TGTGCCAGCTCCCCCTCAGGAAGGGGGCGGTACGAGCAGTACTTC
CASSPSGRGRYEQYF
>-|TRBJ2-6|TRBV5-4|-
TGTGCCAGCAGCTTGGGCGGGATTTCAGGGACTGGGGCCAACGTCCTGACTTTC
CASSLGGISGTGANVLTF
>-|TRBJ2-2|TRBV11-3|-
TGTGCCAGCAGCAGGAAAGCGGATAGCACCGGGGAGCTGTTTTTT
CASSRKADSTGELFF
>-|TRBJ1-1|TRBV9|-
TGTGCCAGCAGCGTAGGCCCCTCCTGGGCGAACACTGAAGCTTTCTTT
CASSVGPSWANTEAFF
>-|TRBJ2-1|TRBV7-6|TRBD2
TGTGCCAGCAGCCCGACTAGCGGGATTAATCTGAGACATGAGCAGTTCTTC
CASSPTSGINLRHEQFF
>-|TRBJ2-7|TRBV5-6|TRBD1
TGTGCCAGCAGCTTATGGACAGGGGCTTACGAGCAGTACTTC
CASSLWTGAYEQYF
>few|TRBJ2-1|TRBV7-2|TRBD1
TGTGCCAGCAGCTTAGGGGAGACAGGGAGAAATGAGCAGTTCTTC
CASSLGETGRNEQFF
>once|TRBJ1-6|TRBV4-1|-
TGCGCCAGCAGCCAAGACAGGGGCCTCCCCAATTCACCCCTCCACTTT
CASSQDRGLPNSPLHF
>few|TRBJ2-2|TRBV7-8|-
TGTGCCAGCAGCCGTCCCGGGAGTAACACCGGGGAGCTGTTTTTT
CASSRPGSNTGELFF
>few|TRBJ2-5|TRBV6-2/TRBV6-3|TRBD2
TGTGCCAGCAGACACGGACTAGCGGGAGGGCCTGAGACCCAGTACTTC
CASRHGLAGGPETQYF
>-|TRBJ2-1|TRBV7-2|TRBD1
TGTGCCAGCAGCTACAGGGGTGGGTATGAGCAGTTCTTC
CASSYRGGYEQFF
>few|TRBJ2-7|TRBV7-2|TRBD2
TGTGCCAGCAGCTTAGCGCTTAGACTAGCGGACTCGACTGCCTACGAGCAGTACTTC
CASSLALRLADSTAYEQYF
>-|TRBJ2-5|TRBV6-1|-
TGTGCCAGCAGGATTAGCGGACAAGAGACCCAGTACTTC
CASRISGQETQYF
>-|TRBJ1-1|TRBV28|-
TGTGCCAGCAGTTTTGTGAGGGCGGGGGACACTGAAGCTTTCTTT
CASSFVRAGDTEAFF
>-|TRBJ1-6|TRBV11-2|-
TGTGCCAGCAGCCTTCTGACAGGAAATTCACCCCTCCACTTT
CASSLLTGNSPLHF